The clone carrying this T cell receptor (beta chain) was detected only a few times. Its specificity is not known. The V gene's germline CDR1 is SGHDT and CDR2 YYEEEE. This CDR3 comprises 13 residues. The V end was cut by 3 bases, the J end by 6 bases, with 12 bases between. They ran version v3.0 of the immunoSEQ assay at survey level. The table came from immunoSEQ multiplex PCR; TCRdb's copy has only in-frame clones and leaves some out. This table has 20,000 to 30,000 clones, 75% to 90% appearing once. The sample originates from a study of long-term antiretroviral therapy in people with HIV. Findings of the study overall: Clones showing expansion before ART dominated the repertoire at all time points.

The chain combines TRBV5-6 with TRBJ1-1, with TRBD1 as a possible D gene (5 bases). Sequenced material: unsorted PBMCs, taken 0.4 years after starting antiretroviral therapy. This receptor was obtained from a man in his forties or fifties with HIV. Written as DNA, the CDR3 is TGTGCCAGCAGCTCGGACATGCACCCTGAAGCTTTCTTT. Residues: CASSSDMHPEAFF.